These 6 T cell receptor beta chains were all obtained from the same sample, sequenced in a study of control samples from healthy donors and cancer patients (TCRdb year 2020). The library was prepared using the immunoSEQ multiplex PCR assay. TCRdb retrieved this table from immuneACCESS and kept in-frame rearrangements only. Not all clones are present; in checked studies, unresolved V genes account for under half, and no reason is known for the remainder. Within this sample are 130,000 to 150,000 clones, with approximately 91% of them counted one time only. The leading ten clones occupy approximately 9% of the sample. The source material was blood. The receptor source for this set is a young woman in good health.

This clone has a single count. The V gene is TRBV29-1, the J gene TRBJ2-5, with 10 positions matching TRBD2. Losses at the gene ends were 7 bases for V and 4 bases for J; bases not matched to a gene: 6. Germline V gene sequence: CDR1 SQVTM, CDR2 ANQGSEA. The CDR3 runs to 13 residues. Written as DNA, the CDR3 is TGCAGCGCCCTCCGACTAGCGGGAGAGACCCAGTACTTC. It translates to CSALRLAGETQYF. Complete variable domain (other parts from reference TRBV29-1 and TRBJ2-5): SAVISQKPSRDICQRGTSLTIQCQVDSQVTMMFWYRQQPGQSLTLIATANQGSEATYESGFVIDKFPISRPNLTFSTLTVSNMSPEDSSIYLCSALRLAGETQYFGPGTRLLVL.

V usage is TRBV19 and J usage is TRBJ2-3, with D possibly matching TRBD2 (6 bases). Looked up from germline, CDR1 is LNHDA and CDR2 is SQIVND (reference sequence). The CDR3 has 13 residues. V was cut by 3 bases and J by 8 bases, with 12 bases left in between. CDR3 amino acids: CASSILQEGTQYF. CDR3 DNA sequence: TGTGCCAGTAGTATCCTCCAGGAGGGTACGCAGTATTTT.

The genes are TRBV10-2 and TRBJ1-3; D is undetermined. The CDR3 contains 13 residues. Deletions cut 2 bases from V and 9 bases from J, with 11 bases between. From germline, CDR1 is WSHSY and CDR2 SAAADI. DNA for the CDR3: TGCGCCAGCAGTGAGGGTATAGGCGCCACCATATATTTT. The encoded protein is CASSEGIGATIYF.

This chain uses TRBV23-1 with TRBJ2-3; 7 bases align to TRBD2. TRBV23-1 is labeled an ORF, and its function is uncertain. The CDR3 loop spans 21 amino acids. The junction had 21 bases not matched to a gene; V was cut back by 3 bases and J by 0 bases. The CDR3 reads CASSQPPPLAEKDKSTDTQYF. The CDR3 DNA sequence: TGCGCCAGCAGTCAGCCCCCGCCCCTAGCGGAGAAAGATAAAAGCACAGATACGCAGTATTTT.

The chain links TRBV5-4 to TRBJ2-7; 8 bases fit TRBD1. CDR1 and CDR2 (germline): SGHNT, YYREEE (reference sequence). V dropped 5 bases and J dropped 5; count of bases not matched to a gene: 6. The CDR3 length is 13 residues. The CDR3 DNA sequence: TGTGCCAGCAGTTCGACAGGGGCCCACGAGCAGTACTTC. This translates into CASSSTGAHEQYF.

The genes are TRBV7-9 and TRBJ1-2, with 9 nucleotides matching TRBD1. The CDR3 runs to 15 residues. Germline V gives CDR1 SEHNR, CDR2 FQNEAQ (reference sequence). V dropped 4 bases and J dropped 2; count of bases not matched to a gene: 5. For the CDR3, the DNA is TGTGCCAGCAGCTCAGACAGGGGGTGGAACTATGGCTACACCTTC. This sequence encodes CASSSDRGWNYGYTF.